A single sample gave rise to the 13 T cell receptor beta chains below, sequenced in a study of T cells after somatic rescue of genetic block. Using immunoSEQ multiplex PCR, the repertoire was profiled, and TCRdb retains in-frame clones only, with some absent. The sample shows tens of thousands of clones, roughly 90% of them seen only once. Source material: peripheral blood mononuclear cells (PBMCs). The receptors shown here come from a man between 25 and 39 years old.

CDR3 sequence (DNA): TGTGCCAGCTCACCAAGCTCCGCGAACACCGGGGAGCTGTTTTTT. This translates into CASSPSSANTGELFF. The chain couples TRBV18 to TRBJ2-2; D remains unclear. Germline CDR1 KGHSH, CDR2 LQKENI. This CDR3 is 15 amino acids long. The V end was cut by 2 bases, the J end by 0 bases, with 7 bases between.

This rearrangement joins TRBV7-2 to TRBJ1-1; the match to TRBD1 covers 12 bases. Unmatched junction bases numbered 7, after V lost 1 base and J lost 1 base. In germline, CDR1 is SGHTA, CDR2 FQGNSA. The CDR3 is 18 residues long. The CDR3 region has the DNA TGTGCCAGCAGCTTAGAGCCGGGACAGGGGGCGCGGAACACTGAAGCTTTCTTT. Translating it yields CASSLEPGQGARNTEAFF.

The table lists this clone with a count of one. CDR3 in DNA: TGTGCCAGCAGGAGGGACCCCACAACTAATGAAAAACTGTTTTTT. It yields the protein CASRRDPTTNEKLFF. The chain has TRBV6-5 and TRBJ1-4; perhaps TRBD1 as D (5 bases). CDR3 length equals 15 residues. The germline V gene encodes CDR1 MNHEY and CDR2 SVGAGI. Trimming stripped 6 bases from V and 0 bases from J, with 11 bases between.

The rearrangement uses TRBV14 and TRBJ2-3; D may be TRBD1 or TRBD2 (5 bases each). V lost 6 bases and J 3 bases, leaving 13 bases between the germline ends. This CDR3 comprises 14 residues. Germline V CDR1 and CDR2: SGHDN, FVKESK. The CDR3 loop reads CASSPWGWTDTQYF. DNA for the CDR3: TGTGCCAGCAGTCCTTGGGGGTGGACAGATACGCAGTATTTT. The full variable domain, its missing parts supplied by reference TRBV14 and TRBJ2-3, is EAGVTQFPSHSVIEKGQTVTLRCDPISGHDNLYWYRRVMGKEIKFLLHFVKESKQDESGMPNNRFLAERTGGTYSTLKVQPAELEDSGVYFCASSPWGWTDTQYFGPGTRLTVL.

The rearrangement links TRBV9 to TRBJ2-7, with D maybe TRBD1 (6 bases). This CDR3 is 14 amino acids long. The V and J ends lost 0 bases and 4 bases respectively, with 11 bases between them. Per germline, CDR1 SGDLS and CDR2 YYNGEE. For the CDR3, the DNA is TGTGCCAGCAGCGTAGGTCAGGGGCGATACGAGCAGTACTTC. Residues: CASSVGQGRYEQYF.

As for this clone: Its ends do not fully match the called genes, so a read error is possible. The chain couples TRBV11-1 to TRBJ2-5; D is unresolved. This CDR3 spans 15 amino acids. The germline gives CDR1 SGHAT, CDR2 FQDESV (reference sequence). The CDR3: CASSLGVGPTPGWDF. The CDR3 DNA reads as TGTGCCAGCAGCTTAGGGGTCGGACCCACTCCTGGTTGGGACTTC.

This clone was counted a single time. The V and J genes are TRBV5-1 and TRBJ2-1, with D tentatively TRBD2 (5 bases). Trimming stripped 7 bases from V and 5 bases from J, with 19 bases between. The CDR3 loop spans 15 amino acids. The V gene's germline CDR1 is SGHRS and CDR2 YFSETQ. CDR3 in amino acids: CASHTIKAGNNEQFF. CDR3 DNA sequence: TGCGCCAGCCACACAATTAAGGCCGGGAACAATGAGCAGTTCTTC.

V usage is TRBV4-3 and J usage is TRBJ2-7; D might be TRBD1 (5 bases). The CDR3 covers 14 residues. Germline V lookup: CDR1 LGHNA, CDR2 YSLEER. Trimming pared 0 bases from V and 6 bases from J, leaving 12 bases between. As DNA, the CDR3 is TGCGCCAGCAGCCAAGATCGCGTAGGGGCCGAGCAGTACTTC. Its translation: CASSQDRVGAEQYF.

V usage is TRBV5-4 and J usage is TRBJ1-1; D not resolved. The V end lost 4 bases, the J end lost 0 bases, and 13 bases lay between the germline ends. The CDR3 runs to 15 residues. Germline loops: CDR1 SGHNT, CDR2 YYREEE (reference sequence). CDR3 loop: CASSPTLAVNTEAFF. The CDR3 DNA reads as TGTGCCAGCAGCCCGACCCTCGCCGTGAACACTGAAGCTTTCTTT.

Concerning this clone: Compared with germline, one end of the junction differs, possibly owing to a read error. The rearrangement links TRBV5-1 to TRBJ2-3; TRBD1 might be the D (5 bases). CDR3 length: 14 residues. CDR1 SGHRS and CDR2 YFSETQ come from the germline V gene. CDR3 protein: CASSLGLSTGTQYF. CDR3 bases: TGCGCCAGCAGCTTGGGGCTTAGCACAGGTACGCAGTATTTT.

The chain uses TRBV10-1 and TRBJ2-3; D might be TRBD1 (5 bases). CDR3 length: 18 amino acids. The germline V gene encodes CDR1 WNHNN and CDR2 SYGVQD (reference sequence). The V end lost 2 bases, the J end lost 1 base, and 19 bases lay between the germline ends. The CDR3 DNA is TGCGCCAGCAGTGAGACTACCTCGGACAACCCAGGCACAGATACGCAGTATTTT. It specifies CASSETTSDNPGTDTQYF.

CDR3 bases: TGTGCCAGCAGTCCCTCCGGGAGGGTTACTGAAGCTTTCTTT. It codes for CASSPSGRVTEAFF. The chain has TRBV27 and TRBJ1-1; D is unclear. Trimming removed 5 bases at V and 5 bases at J, with 15 bases between. Germline V lookup: CDR1 MNHEY, CDR2 SMNVEV (reference sequence). The CDR3 is made up of 14 amino acids.

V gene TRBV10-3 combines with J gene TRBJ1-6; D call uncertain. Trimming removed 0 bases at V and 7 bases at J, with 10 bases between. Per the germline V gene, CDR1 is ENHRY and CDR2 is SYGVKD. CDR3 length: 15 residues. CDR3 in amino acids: CAISESLEGNSPLHF. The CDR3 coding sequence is TGTGCCATCAGTGAGTCCCTTGAAGGGAATTCACCCCTCCACTTT.